This TCR beta chain is from a study of blood T cell repertoires in COVID-19. Recovered status applied to Cohort 3 donors who had two consecutive negative PCRs. It also applied to those with clearance or with symptom resolution. This CDR3 contains 15 residues. V gave up 5 bases and J gave up 2 bases, with 14 bases separating them. The germline CDR1 and CDR2 sequences are SGHTA and FQGTGA. Some clones are missing from TCRdb's copy, which holds only in-frame ones; the method was immunoSEQ multiplex PCR. The sample lists approximately 470,000 clones; approximately 86% were seen once. The sample was PBMCs or T cells enriched from blood (not recorded which). V and J are TRBV7-3 and TRBJ2-3, with D possibly TRBD2 on 5 matching bases. This TCR came from a woman between 18 and 29 years old who had recovered from COVID-19. The chain's CDR3 is CASSEEGIFTDTQYF. The CDR3 nucleotides read TGTGCCAGCAGCGAAGAGGGCATATTCACAGATACGCAGTATTTT.